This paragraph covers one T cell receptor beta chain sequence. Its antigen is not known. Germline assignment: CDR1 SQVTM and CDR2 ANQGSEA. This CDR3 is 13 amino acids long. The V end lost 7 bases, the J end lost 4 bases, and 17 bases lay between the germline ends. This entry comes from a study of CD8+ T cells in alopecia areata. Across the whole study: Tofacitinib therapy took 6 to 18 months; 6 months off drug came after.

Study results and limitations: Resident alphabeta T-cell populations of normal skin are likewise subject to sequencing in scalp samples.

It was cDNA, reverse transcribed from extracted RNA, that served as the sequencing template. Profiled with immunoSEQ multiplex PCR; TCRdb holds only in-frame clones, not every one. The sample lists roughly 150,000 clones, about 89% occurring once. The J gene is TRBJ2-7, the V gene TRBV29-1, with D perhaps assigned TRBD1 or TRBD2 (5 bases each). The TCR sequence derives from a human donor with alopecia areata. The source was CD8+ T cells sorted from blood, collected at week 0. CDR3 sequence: CSAEVGDRYEQYF. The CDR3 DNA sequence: TGCAGCGCGGAGGTGGGGGATCGTTACGAGCAGTACTTC.